A selection of T cell receptor beta chains follows, all from one sample in a study of T-cell memory formation after mild COVID-19. TCRdb re-called the 5' RACE reads through MiXCR, storing one row per CDR3 protein. The sample lists approximately 350,000 distinct CDR3 sequences, 10% to 15% occurring once. Sequences were obtained from PBMCs or a T cell subset sorted from them (not recorded which). These receptor sequences come from a man aged 18 to 30 who had mild COVID-19 (a few samples of this study predate the infection). Cell type and time point are not known. Each CDR3 is given with its conserved first and last residue.

J: TRBJ2-1; V: TRBV4-3; CDR3: CASSSPGGSSYNEQFF
J: TRBJ2-1; V: TRBV7-2; CDR3: CASSLIRVGNEQFF
J: TRBJ2-3; V: TRBV7-2; CDR3: CASSLGQGITDTQYF
J: TRBJ1-2; V: TRBV29-1; CDR3: CSFGGTGDSYGYTF
J: TRBJ1-3; V: TRBV5-5; CDR3: CASSLSPRGAGNTIYF
J: TRBJ2-1; V: TRBV15; CDR3: CATSSGTLMHEQFF
J: TRBJ2-1; V: TRBV20-1; CDR3: CSARGGKQFF
J: TRBJ2-3; V: TRBV9; CDR3: CASSVAGVGDTQYF
J: TRBJ1-2; V: TRBV6-6; CDR3: CASRSQGRANYGYTF
J: TRBJ2-2; V: TRBV5-1; CDR3: CASSWGATGLTGELFF
J: TRBJ1-1; V: TRBV7-9; CDR3: CASRPDRNTEAFF
J: TRBJ1-2; V: TRBV12-3/TRBV12-4; CDR3: CASSLARNDLGGYTF
J: TRBJ1-1; V: TRBV12-3/TRBV12-4; CDR3: CASSLAHGNTEAFF
J: TRBJ2-2; V: TRBV9; CDR3: CASSVRGAANTGELFF
J: TRBJ2-1; V: TRBV20-1; CDR3: CSAHIRSSQGNEQFF
J: TRBJ1-6; V: TRBV10-3; CDR3: CAISYRAPFLENSPLHF
J: TRBJ1-1; V: TRBV18; CDR3: CASSRDENTEAFF
J: TRBJ2-7; V: TRBV19; CDR3: CASSNRPQGLEQYF
J: TRBJ1-5; V: TRBV29-1; CDR3: CSVSGESNQPQHF
J: TRBJ2-3; V: TRBV5-1; CDR3: CASSSGLAGTDTQYF
J: TRBJ2-5; V: TRBV6-5; CDR3: CASRRSLAGVRETQYF
J: TRBJ1-6; V: TRBV4-3; CDR3: CASSQGTGGYNSPLHF
J: TRBJ2-4; V: TRBV7-2; CDR3: CASGTGGAKNIQYF
J: TRBJ2-5; V: TRBV24-1; CDR3: CATSATTGPETQYF
J: TRBJ2-3; V: TRBV7-2; CDR3: CASSLVPGDTQYF
J: TRBJ2-7; V: TRBV27; CDR3: CASRRALGEQYF
J: TRBJ2-5; V: TRBV6-6; CDR3: CASRPHRDPPRETQYF